The clone carrying this T cell receptor (beta chain) was counted between two and nine times. Antigen unknown. The sample originates from a study of T-cell reconstitution after alpha-beta-depleted transplantation in children. Unique molecular identifiers were built into the TCRbeta library. From the PCR reads, TCRdb called clonotypes with MiXCR, one entry per CDR3 protein. This sample carries about 600,000 distinct CDR3 sequences, 10% to 15% of them seen once, and the ten largest clones take 2.2%. The study, taken as a whole, reports: T-cell numbers and diversity one year post-transplant derived largely from freshly generated T cells. Diversity of TCRbeta at day 60 was high in some patients, arising from surviving recipient T cells and thymic progenitors. Several hundred graft clones that had expanded were reportedly the source of alpha-beta T cells about two months after transplant.

This clonotype was obtained from a male patient between 5 and 17 years old who had a stem cell transplant for acute myeloid leukemia, so the T cells may come from the graft donor. The sequences come from PBMCs, mostly from graft donor cells, collected 360 days after TCRalphabeta/CD19-depleted stem cell transplant.

CDR3 sequence reads: CASSEIGIQETQYF. The DNA for the CDR3 is TGTGCCAGCAGTGAAATTGGTATCCAAGAGACCCAGTACTTC. The rearrangement links TRBV25-1 to TRBJ2-5; D remains ambiguous. Germline V CDR1 and CDR2: MGHDK, SYGVNS. This CDR3 has 14 residues. With 2 bases removed from V and 1 base from J, the gap between germline ends came to 8 bases.